A single sample gave rise to the 12 T cell receptor beta chains below, sequenced in a study of regulatory T cells in long-lasting Graves disease. Time point meaning: newly diagnosed GD, antithyroid drugs for less than 3 months. The authors made the TCR library using RNA they extracted from PBMCs. Assembly of TCR beta libraries relied on iRepertoire HTBI primers together with Arm-PCR of CDR3 regions. In TCRdb, the multiplex PCR reads were re-called with MiXCR into one record per CDR3 protein. The sample lists 530,000 or so distinct CDR3 sequences, approximately 13% occurring once. This sample was also put to use in a study of T cells in Graves' hyperthyroidism and ophthalmopathy.

The material sequenced was peripheral blood mononuclear cells (PBMCs), taken at new diagnosis, from a patient treated with antithyroid drugs. The source is a man between 25 and 39 years old with Graves disease.

This clonotype appeared many times. This chain joins TRBV12-3 or TRBV12-4 and TRBJ1-2; D is undetermined. Trimming shortened V by 4 bases and J by 7 bases, and 13 bases separated the two germline ends. This CDR3 is 13 amino acids long. CDR3 sequence reads: CASSSSLRRGYTF. DNA for the CDR3: TGTGCCAGCAGTTCCTCCTTGCGTCGTGGCTACACCTTC.

A word on this clonotype: A much bigger clone sits one base away, suggesting this may be a read error. This chain links TRBV28 with TRBJ2-7; D call uncertain. The CDR3 has 15 residues. CDR1 is MDHEN and CDR2 is SYDVKM in the germline V gene. CDR3 region: CASTPRARFYDERYF. CDR3 coding DNA: TGTGCCAGCACCCCCCGGGCCCGATTTTACGACGAGCGGTACTTC.

Many counts were recorded for this clonotype. J is TRBJ2-1 and V is TRBV2; no reliable D call. Trimming shortened V by 3 bases and J by 12 bases, and 9 bases separated the two germline ends. Germline CDR1 is SNHLY and CDR2 is FYNNEI. The CDR3 extends over 11 amino acids. CDR3 DNA: TGTGCCAGCAGTGACCCAACCGGGCAGTTCTTC. Amino acids: CASSDPTGQFF.

This clonotype came up a few times. The chain links TRBV6-2 or TRBV6-3 to TRBJ2-1; 8 nucleotides align to TRBD1. The CDR3 extends over 17 amino acids. Germline V gene data show CDR1 as MNHEY and CDR2 as SVGEGT. The V gene end was trimmed by 7 bases and the J gene end by 8 bases; junction bases not matched to a gene: 19. CDR3 DNA sequence: TGTGCCAGCACCTTTAGTGCGAACAGGGGGTTGGTAGATGAGCAGTTCTTC. As protein: CASTFSANRGLVDEQFF.

This clonotype was seen ten or more times. The chain joins TRBV29-1 to TRBJ2-1; 14 bases are shared with TRBD2. The CDR3 is 17 residues long. Losses at the gene ends were 3 bases for V and 7 bases for J; bases not matched to a gene: 11. Germline V gene sequence: CDR1 SQVTM, CDR2 ANQGSEA. The CDR3: CSVEIPYGTSGRNEQFF. CDR3 DNA sequence: TGCAGCGTTGAGATACCTTACGGGACTAGCGGGAGAAATGAGCAGTTCTTC.

This clonotype was seen ten or more times. The chain combines TRBV6-1 with TRBJ1-1; D might be TRBD1 (6 bases). The CDR3 runs 15 residues. The V end was cut by 2 bases, the J end by 1 base, with 11 bases between. The germline gives CDR1 MNHNS, CDR2 SASEGT. CDR3 nucleotide sequence: TGTGCCAGCAGTGAATACAGGGCAGCGAACACTGAAGCTTTCTTT. This codes for CASSEYRAANTEAFF.

This clonotype was observed at least ten times. CDR3 sequence reads: CSVDGGGTEAFF. In DNA form, the CDR3 reads TGCAGCGTTGACGGGGGAGGGACTGAAGCTTTCTTT. V usage is TRBV29-1 and J usage is TRBJ1-1; possibly TRBD1 for D (5 bases). V was trimmed by 3 bases and J by 5 bases, leaving 10 bases between them. Germline lookup yields CDR1 SQVTM and CDR2 ANQGSEA. The CDR3 loop spans 12 amino acids.

This clonotype was seen ten or more times. The CDR3 DNA reads TGTGCCACCAGTGATACAAGACAGGGTAACTACGAGCAGTACTTC. Its translation is CATSDTRQGNYEQYF. The chain combines TRBV24-1 with TRBJ2-7, with 7 bases identical to TRBD1. V lost 3 bases, J lost 3 bases, and 7 bases stayed unmatched. CDR3 size: 15 residues. Germline V gives CDR1 KGHDR, CDR2 SFDVKD.

The CDR3 loop reads CAISGGRGSDTEAFF. The CDR3 nucleotides are TGTGCCATCAGTGGGGGTCGGGGTAGTGACACTGAAGCTTTCTTT. The rearrangement joins TRBV10-3 to TRBJ1-1, with D unresolved. Germline-derived CDR1 and CDR2 are ENHRY and SYGVKD. V lost 4 bases to trimming and J lost 3 bases, with 15 bases between them. CDR3 length: 15 residues.

This clonotype was counted many times. The chain couples TRBV29-1 to TRBJ2-2; 8 positions agree with TRBD2. CDR3 length: 15 residues. V lost 7 bases and J lost 0; bases outside the gene matches: 7. Germline assignment: CDR1 SQVTM and CDR2 ANQGSEA. Written as DNA, the CDR3 is TGCAGCGCCGCTAGCGGGCCCACGAACACCGGGGAGCTGTTTTTT. Encoded protein: CSAASGPTNTGELFF.

Ten or more counts support this clonotype. The V gene is TRBV28, the J gene TRBJ2-1, with D uncertain. The CDR3 is made up of 13 amino acids. V lost 9 bases to trimming and J lost 6 bases, with 15 bases between them. The V gene's germline CDR1 is MDHEN and CDR2 SYDVKM. CDR3 DNA sequence: TGTGCCAGTCAAGCCGTGGGCGCCAATGAGCAGTTCTTC. Translating gives CASQAVGANEQFF. Full variable domain (remainder filled in from reference TRBV28 and TRBJ2-1): DVKVTQSSRYLVKRTGEKVFLECVQDMDHENMFWYRQDPGLGLRLIYFSYDVKMKEKGDIPEGYSVSREKKERFSLILESASTNQTSMYLCASQAVGANEQFFGPGTRLTVL.

The sample holds many counts of this clonotype. V is TRBV5-8 and J is TRBJ1-1; D gene ambiguous. The length of the CDR3 is 13 residues. The V end lost 5 bases, the J end lost 1 base, and 9 bases lay between the germline ends. Germline CDR1 SGHTS, CDR2 YDEGEE. The chain's CDR3 is CASRLGSNTEAFF. CDR3 DNA: TGTGCCAGCAGATTAGGGTCGAACACTGAAGCTTTCTTT.